This T cell receptor (beta chain) was recovered during a study of cytomegalovirus exposure and HLA in healthy donors. The CDR3 sequence is 15 residues long. The V gene's germline CDR1 is LGHNA and CDR2 YSLEER. V dropped 2 bases and J dropped 1; count of bases not matched to a gene: 5. This clone was detected a few times. Its antigen remains unidentified. Use of 60 Vbeta and 13 Jbeta primers characterized the PCR. Using immunoSEQ multiplex PCR, the repertoire was profiled, and TCRdb retains in-frame clones only, with some absent. The top ten hold about 8.3% of the sample, which has under 130,000 clones, about three quarters seen once. The study's findings and limits: A missense DCLRE1C variant was associated with V- and J-gene trimming of TCR beta chains in a later analysis, and an independent cohort replicated the association.

The V and J genes are TRBV4-3 and TRBJ2-7; 7 nucleotides agree with TRBD2. This sequence was found in a woman between 35 and 50 years old in good health and CMV-seropositive. Input material: PBMCs. CDR3 in DNA: TGCGCCAGCAGCCAAAGCGGGGAGCCATCCTACGAGCAGTACTTC. Translated: CASSQSGEPSYEQYF.